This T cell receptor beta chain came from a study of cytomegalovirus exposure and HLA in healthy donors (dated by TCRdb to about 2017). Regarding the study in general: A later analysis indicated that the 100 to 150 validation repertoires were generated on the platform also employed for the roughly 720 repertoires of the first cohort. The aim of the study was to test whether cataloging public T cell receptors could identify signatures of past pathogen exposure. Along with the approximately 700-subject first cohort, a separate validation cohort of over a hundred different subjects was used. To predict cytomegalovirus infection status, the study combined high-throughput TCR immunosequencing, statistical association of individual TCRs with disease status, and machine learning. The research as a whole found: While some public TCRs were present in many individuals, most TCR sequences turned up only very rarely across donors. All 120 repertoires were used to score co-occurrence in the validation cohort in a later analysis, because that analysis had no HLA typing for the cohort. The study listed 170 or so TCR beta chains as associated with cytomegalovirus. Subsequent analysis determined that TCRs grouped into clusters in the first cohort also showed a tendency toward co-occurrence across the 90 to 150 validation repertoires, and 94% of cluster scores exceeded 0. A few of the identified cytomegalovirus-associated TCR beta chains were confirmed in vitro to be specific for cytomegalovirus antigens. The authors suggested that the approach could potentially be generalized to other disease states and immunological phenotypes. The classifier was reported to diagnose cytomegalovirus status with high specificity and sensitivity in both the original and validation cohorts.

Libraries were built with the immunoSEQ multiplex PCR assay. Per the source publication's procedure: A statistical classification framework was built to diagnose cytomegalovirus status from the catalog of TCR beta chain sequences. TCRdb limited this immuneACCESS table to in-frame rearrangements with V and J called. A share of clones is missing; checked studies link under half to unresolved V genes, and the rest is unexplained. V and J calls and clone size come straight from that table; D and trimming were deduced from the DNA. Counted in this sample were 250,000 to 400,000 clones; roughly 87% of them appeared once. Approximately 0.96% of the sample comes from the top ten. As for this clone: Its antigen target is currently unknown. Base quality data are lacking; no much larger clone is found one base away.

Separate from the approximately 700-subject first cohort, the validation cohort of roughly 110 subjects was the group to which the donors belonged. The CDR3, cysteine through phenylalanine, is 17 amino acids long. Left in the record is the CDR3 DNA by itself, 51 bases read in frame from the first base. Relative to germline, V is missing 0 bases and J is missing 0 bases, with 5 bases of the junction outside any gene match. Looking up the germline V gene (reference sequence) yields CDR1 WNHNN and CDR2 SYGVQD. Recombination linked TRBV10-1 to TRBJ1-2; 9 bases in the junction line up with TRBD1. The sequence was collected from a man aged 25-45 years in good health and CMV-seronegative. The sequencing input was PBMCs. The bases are TGCGCCAGCAGTGAGTCAACGGGACAGGGCGCTAACTATGGCTACACCTTC. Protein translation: CASSESTGQGANYGYTF.